These T cell receptor beta chains were read from a single sample in a study of control samples from healthy donors and cancer patients. Profiled with immunoSEQ multiplex PCR; TCRdb holds only in-frame clones, not every one. The sample records about 75,000 clones, 94% being singletons. The sequenced sample was blood. These receptors came from a woman between 40 and 50 years old in good health. Each CDR3 is given with its conserved first and last residue. Fields, in order: J gene, D gene, V gene, clone size, CDR3 DNA, CDR3 protein. A D gene is named only where the DNA matches it firmly. Some rows mark clone size as missing; the rest say once, few, many or name a class of expanded clone.

>TRBJ1-1|TRBD1|TRBV5-5|NA
TGTGCCAGCAGCTTGGGGACAGGGGTAGAAGCTTTCTTT
CASSLGTGVEAFF
>TRBJ2-6|NA|TRBV6-1|NA
TGTGCCAGCAGTGACAGGGGGGGCTCTGGGGCCAACGTCCTGACTTTC
CASSDRGGSGANVLTF
>TRBJ2-7|NA|TRBV5-1|NA
TGCGCCAGCAGCTACGGGGCGGGGCTCTACGAGCAGTACTTC
CASSYGAGLYEQYF
>TRBJ1-6|NA|TRBV7-2|NA
TGTGCCAGCAGCTTACAGGGTTTCAATTCACCCCTCCACTTT
CASSLQGFNSPLHF
>TRBJ2-7|NA|TRBV11-2|NA
TGTGCCAGCAGCCCAGATCCCTACGAGCAGTACTTC
CASSPDPYEQYF
>TRBJ1-4|NA|TRBV19|NA
TGTGCCGGCAGTCAGGGCATCAATAATGAAAAACTGTTTTTT
CAGSQGINNEKLFF
>TRBJ2-2|TRBD1|TRBV5-6|once
TGTGCCAGCAGCTTACCGGGACAGGGGGAGGTCGGGGAGCTGTTTTTT
CASSLPGQGEVGELFF
>TRBJ2-7|TRBD1|TRBV5-1|NA
TGCGCCAGCAGTTCCGGGACAGGGGCCTACGAGCAGTACTTC
CASSSGTGAYEQYF
>TRBJ2-5|TRBD2|TRBV19|once
TGTGCCAGTAGTTTAGGACTAGCGGGAGAGGGAGAGACCCAGTACTTC
CASSLGLAGEGETQYF
>TRBJ2-1|NA|TRBV27|NA
TGTGCCAGCAGTTTCCAGGGGATGTACAATGAGCAGTTCTTC
CASSFQGMYNEQFF
>TRBJ1-3|NA|TRBV10-2|NA
TGCGCCAGCAGCCTTCAGGGAGTAAGTGGAAACACCATATATTTT
CASSLQGVSGNTIYF
>TRBJ2-5|TRBD2|TRBV3-1/TRBV3-2|NA
TGTGCCAGCAGCCCGGGACTAGCGGGATTGGAGACCCAGTACTTC
CASSPGLAGLETQYF
>TRBJ2-7|TRBD2|TRBV27|NA
TGTGCCAGCAGCCTGACTAGCGACTCCTACGAGCAGTACTTC
CASSLTSDSYEQYF
>TRBJ2-5|NA|TRBV10-3|NA
TGTGCCATCAGTGAGTCCGGAAAAGAGACCCAGTACTTC
CAISESGKETQYF
>TRBJ2-1|TRBD1|TRBV9|few
TGTGCCAGCGCTCAAGGGACAGGGGGTGGAATGAAGCAGTTCTTC
CASAQGTGGGMKQFF
>TRBJ1-6|NA|TRBV3-1/TRBV3-2|NA
TGTGCCAGCAGCCAAGGGACAGCGGGAAATTCACCCCTCCACTTT
CASSQGTAGNSPLHF
>TRBJ2-3|NA|TRBV30|NA
TGTGCCTGGATTCAAGCGGCCACAGATACGCAGTATTTT
CAWIQAATDTQYF
>TRBJ1-1|NA|TRBV5-4|NA
TGTGCCAGCAGCTTGAACCCAGGGGTGAACACTGAAGCTTTCTTT
CASSLNPGVNTEAFF
>TRBJ2-2|NA|TRBV4-2|NA
TGTGCCAGCAGCCAAGATTCGGTGAACACCGGGGAGCTGTTTTTT
CASSQDSVNTGELFF
>TRBJ1-1|NA|TRBV5-1|NA
TGCGCCAGCAGCTTGGTGGCAGGGGTGAACACTGAAGCTTTCTTT
CASSLVAGVNTEAFF
>TRBJ2-3|TRBD2|TRBV7-8|once
TGTGCCAGCAGCTATAGCGGGAGGTTTACAGATACGCAGTATTTT
CASSYSGRFTDTQYF
>TRBJ1-1|TRBD1|TRBV29-1|NA
TGCAGCGCCCCGACAGGGCTCAACACTGAAGCTTTCTTT
CSAPTGLNTEAFF
>TRBJ2-1|TRBD2|TRBV28|NA
TGTGCCAGCAGTGCCCACAGCGGGGAGGCCTACAATGAGCAGTTCTTC
CASSAHSGEAYNEQFF
>TRBJ2-7|NA|TRBV2|few
TGTGCCAGCAGTAAGGTCTACGAGCAGTACTTC
CASSKVYEQYF